Each of the 27 T cell receptor beta chains below was sequenced from the same sample in a study of neurological immune-mediated disorders (dated by TCRdb to between 2018 and 2020). Libraries were made using 5' RACE. The run used an Illumina HiSeq 2500. Using fastp at Q25 and MiXCR, TCRdb reprocessed the public reads and kept productive beta chains. A single entry per CDR3 protein holds the most common genes and DNA from its merged rows. Recorded for this sample are about 48,000 distinct CDR3 sequences; approximately 10% of them occurred a single time. The ten largest clones add up to about 20% of the sample. The specimen sequenced was PBMCs. These receptors were obtained from a woman aged 40 to 50 with HTLV-1-associated myelopathy (HAM/TSP).

This clonotype was seen at least ten times. This chain connects TRBV20-1 to TRBJ1-5, with TRBD1 as a possible D gene (5 bases). The V end lost 4 bases, the J end lost 7 bases, and 20 bases lay between the germline ends. Germline-derived CDR1 and CDR2 are DFQATT and SNEGSKA (reference sequence). The CDR3 is made up of 15 amino acids. CDR3 DNA: TGCAGTGCTAAGGTTCCGGGGCCTGGACGACAGCCCCAGCATTTT. Protein sequence: CSAKVPGPGRQPQHF.

Ten or more counts support this clonotype. This chain links TRBV5-1 with TRBJ2-2, with TRBD1 as a possible D gene (8 bases). The V gene's germline CDR1 is SGHRS and CDR2 YFSETQ. The length of the CDR3 is 15 residues. Trimming removed 3 bases from V and 5 bases from J, with 14 bases in between. CDR3: CASSSDRGGTGELFF. CDR3 nucleotides: TGCGCCAGCAGCTCCGACAGGGGAGGGACCGGGGAGCTGTTTTTT. Complete variable domain (other parts from reference TRBV5-1 and TRBJ2-2): KAGVTQTPRYLIKTRGQQVTLSCSPISGHRSVSWYQQTPGQGLQFLFEYFSETQRNKGNFPGRFSGRQFSNSRSEMNVSTLELGDSALYLCASSSDRGGTGELFFGEGSRLTVL.

Ten or more counts support this clonotype. The V gene is TRBV6-6, the J gene TRBJ2-3; 10 bases line up with TRBD2. The CDR3 spans 14 residues. Per the germline V gene, CDR1 is MNHNY and CDR2 is SVGAGI (reference sequence). The V and J ends lost 10 bases and 5 bases, in that order; junction bases with no gene match: 9. The CDR3, as DNA: TGTGCCATCAAAGCGGGGGGGGAAAGAGATACGCAGTATTTT. Protein product: CAIKAGGERDTQYF.

This clonotype was found many times. The chain carries TRBV4-3 and TRBJ2-3; a weak D match, TRBD2 (6 bases). Germline lookup yields CDR1 LGHNA and CDR2 YSLEER. This CDR3 has 15 residues. The germline V and J ends were trimmed by 4 bases and 5 bases, with 16 bases remaining between them. CDR3 sequence: CASSPFRGAGDTQYF. In DNA form, the CDR3 reads TGCGCCAGCAGCCCCTTCCGCGGGGCGGGAGATACGCAGTATTTT.

This clonotype was recorded once. Since a much larger clone is just one base distant, this may be a read error. The CDR3 carries no conserved terminal phenylalanine or tryptophan, so it likely arises from a read error. The chain uses TRBV12-3 or TRBV12-4 and TRBJ2-1; D not resolved. V was shortened by 3 bases and J by 2 bases, with 2 bases between the two germline ends. The CDR3 runs 12 residues. The CDR3 DNA sequence: TGTGCCAGCAGTTTCCCCTACAATGAGCAGTTCATC. This encodes CASSFPYNEQFI.

This clonotype was seen at least ten times. The CDR3 DNA sequence: TGTGCCAGCAGCTTCTCCGGGACAGGGGTCCACGAGCAGTACTTC. Translation: CASSFSGTGVHEQYF. The chain is built from TRBV3-1 and TRBJ2-7, with TRBD1 matching 10 bases. This CDR3 is 15 amino acids long. The junction had 9 bases not matched to a gene; V was cut back by 5 bases and J by 5 bases. Per germline, CDR1 LGHDT and CDR2 YNNKEL (reference sequence).

This clonotype was counted many times. This chain links TRBV10-3 with TRBJ2-3, with 9 bases identical to TRBD2. The length of the CDR3 is 16 residues. The germline V gene has CDR1 ENHRY and CDR2 SYGVKD. J was trimmed by 2 bases and V by 4 bases; bases with no gene match: 7. As DNA, the CDR3 is TGTGCCATCAGTGGGTATACTAGCGGGTTCACAGATACGCAGTATTTT. Amino acids: CAISGYTSGFTDTQYF.

Ten or more counts support this clonotype. The rearrangement joins TRBV5-1 to TRBJ2-4; 12 bases agree with TRBD2. This CDR3 region has 17 residues. V lost 2 bases, J lost 5 bases, and 8 bases stayed unmatched. Germline values: CDR1 SGHRS, CDR2 YFSETQ. The CDR3: CASSLPTLAGGQNIQYF. CDR3 in DNA: TGCGCCAGCAGCTTACCTACACTAGCGGGGGGTCAAAACATTCAGTACTTC.

This clonotype has a count of ten or more. This chain links TRBV18 with TRBJ2-2; 9 bases agree with TRBD1. The germline gives CDR1 KGHSH, CDR2 LQKENI. The CDR3 has 15 residues. V gave up 5 bases and J gave up 3 bases; unmatched junction bases: 4. The CDR3 is CASSSRTGDTGELFF. Here the CDR3 DNA reads TGTGCCAGCTCATCTCGGACAGGGGACACCGGGGAGCTGTTTTTT. Based on the CDR3 plus reference TRBV18 and TRBJ2-2, the full variable domain is NAGVMQNPRHLVRRRGQEARLRCSPMKGHSHVYWYRQLPEEGLKFMVYLQKENIIDESGMPKERFSAEFPKEGPSILRIQQVVRGDSAAYFCASSSRTGDTGELFFGEGSRLTVL.

There are a few counts of this clonotype. J is TRBJ2-3 and V is TRBV18; a weak D match, TRBD1 (6 bases). This CDR3 spans 15 amino acids. Trimming took off 0 bases at V and 4 bases at J, with 11 bases between the two ends. Germline V gene data show CDR1 as KGHSH and CDR2 as LQKENI. Here the CDR3 reads CASSPPSQGSDTQYF. In nucleotides, the CDR3 is TGTGCCAGCTCACCACCTAGTCAGGGGTCAGATACGCAGTATTTT.

This clonotype was seen repeatedly, ten times or more. The V gene is TRBV5-1, the J gene TRBJ2-1, with D possibly called TRBD1 or TRBD2 (5 bases each). The V gene's germline CDR1 is SGHRS and CDR2 YFSETQ. This CDR3 spans 15 amino acids. The V end was cut by 3 bases, the J end by 5 bases, with 15 bases between. The CDR3 reads CASSWAGTPNNEQFF. For the CDR3, the DNA is TGCGCCAGCAGCTGGGCCGGGACGCCCAACAATGAGCAGTTCTTC.

This clonotype was detected ten times or more. The gene calls are TRBV5-1 and TRBJ2-1; D gene uncertain. This CDR3 contains 13 residues. In germline, CDR1 is SGHRS, CDR2 YFSETQ. The V end was cut by 0 bases, the J end by 7 bases, with 8 bases between. CDR3 bases: TGCGCCAGCAGCTTGGGGGATGGGAATGAGCAGTTCTTC. It encodes CASSLGDGNEQFF.

This chain's CDR3 is CADSFRVGRQDSYGYTF. The DNA of the CDR3 is TGTGCCGACAGCTTCCGCGTCGGGCGACAGGACTCCTATGGCTACACCTTC. The chain carries TRBV7-2 and TRBJ1-2; D is possibly TRBD1 (6 bases). The CDR3 contains 17 residues. The V gene's germline CDR1 is SGHTA and CDR2 FQGNSA. V was pared by 11 bases and J by 4 bases, with 29 bases between.

V usage is TRBV5-1 and J usage is TRBJ2-3; TRBD2 matches at 15 bases. This CDR3 is 17 amino acids long. V lost 4 bases to trimming and J lost 4 bases; unmatched junction nucleotides: 7. Germline V lookup: CDR1 SGHRS, CDR2 YFSETQ. The CDR3 nucleotides read TGCGCCAGCAGCCCCAGGACTAGCGGGGGGGTTGCAGATACGCAGTATTTT. Residues: CASSPRTSGGVADTQYF.

This clonotype was observed at least ten times. This rearrangement joins TRBV7-2 to TRBJ2-7, with D uncertain. Germline V CDR1 and CDR2: SGHTA, FQGNSA. V was pared by 1 base and J by 5 bases, with 15 bases between. The CDR3 sequence is 15 residues long. The CDR3 DNA follows: TGTGCCAGCAGCTTAGTGTGGCTAAACATCGACGAGCAGTACTTC. Translated: CASSLVWLNIDEQYF.

This clonotype was detected ten times or more. V and J are TRBV20-1 and TRBJ1-1; possible D gene TRBD1, 6 bases. Germline V gene sequence: CDR1 DFQATT, CDR2 SNEGSKA (reference sequence). V lost 0 bases and J 5 bases, leaving 10 bases between the germline ends. The CDR3 covers 13 residues. CDR3: CSAREGGHTEAFF. The CDR3 DNA reads TGCAGTGCTAGAGAAGGGGGGCATACTGAAGCTTTCTTT.

This clonotype was detected ten times or more. This rearrangement joins TRBV4-1 to TRBJ1-1; 10 bases line up with TRBD1. The junction had 7 bases not matched to a gene; V was cut back by 4 bases and J by 8 bases. This CDR3 spans 14 amino acids. Germline V gene lookup returns CDR1 MGHRA and CDR2 YSYEKL. CDR3 coding DNA: TGCGCCAGCAGCCTACGCTCGGACAGGGGGGAAGCTTTCTTT. Translation: CASSLRSDRGEAFF.

This clonotype was recorded many times. V gene TRBV7-6 combines with J gene TRBJ2-5, with D possibly matching TRBD2 (5 bases). Trimming took 4 bases from V and 7 from J, leaving 13 bases between them. Germline V gene lookup returns CDR1 SGHVS and CDR2 FNYEAQ. This CDR3 has 13 amino acids. CDR3 sequence: CASSSPRSGTQYF. The CDR3 DNA is TGTGCCAGCAGCTCCCCCCGGAGCGGGACCCAGTACTTC.

This chain joins TRBV10-3 and TRBJ1-1; D not certain. CDR3 length: 14 residues. Per germline, CDR1 ENHRY and CDR2 SYGVKD. V gave up 3 bases and J gave up 4 bases, with 12 bases separating them. The CDR3 reads CAISEGQYITEAFF. CDR3 nucleotides: TGTGCCATCAGTGAAGGTCAATACATCACTGAAGCTTTCTTT.

This clonotype was picked up many times. The rearrangement uses TRBV5-1 and TRBJ2-1; 11 bases are shared with TRBD2. The junction had 5 bases not matched to a gene; V was cut back by 0 bases and J by 9 bases. The germline CDR1 and CDR2 sequences are SGHRS and YFSETQ. This CDR3 is 15 amino acids long. The chain's CDR3 is CASSLEVAGGIEQFF. DNA of the CDR3: TGCGCCAGCAGCTTGGAGGTAGCGGGGGGGATTGAGCAGTTCTTC. The complete variable domain, with remaining parts taken from reference TRBV5-1 and TRBJ2-1, reads KAGVTQTPRYLIKTRGQQVTLSCSPISGHRSVSWYQQTPGQGLQFLFEYFSETQRNKGNFPGRFSGRQFSNSRSEMNVSTLELGDSALYLCASSLEVAGGIEQFFGPGTRLTVL.

This clonotype was detected ten times or more. The chain carries TRBV30 and TRBJ1-2; D gene uncertain. V was pared by 3 bases and J by 8 bases, with 7 bases between. The length of the CDR3 is 10 residues. Germline V CDR1 and CDR2: GTSNPN, SVGIG (reference sequence). CDR3 residues: CAWRGSGYTF. The CDR3 DNA reads TGTGCCTGGAGAGGGTCGGGCTACACCTTC.

There are many counts of this clonotype. The chain couples TRBV5-1 to TRBJ2-7, with D uncertain. Germline values: CDR1 SGHRS, CDR2 YFSETQ. The CDR3 extends over 13 amino acids. The V and J ends lost 2 bases and 2 bases respectively, with 8 bases between them. The CDR3 nucleotides are TGCGCCAGCAGCTTCGGGCCCGCCTACGAGCAGTACTTC. Protein: CASSFGPAYEQYF.

The chain recombines TRBV4-3 with TRBJ1-6; D uncertain. Trimming took 0 bases from V and 5 from J, leaving 5 bases between them. Germline CDR1 is LGHNA and CDR2 is YSLEER. CDR3 size: 14 residues. CDR3 residues: CASSQEVDNSPLHF. CDR3 sequence (DNA): TGCGCCAGCAGCCAAGAAGTCGATAATTCACCCCTCCACTTT.

This clonotype has a count of ten or more. The rearrangement uses TRBV7-9 and TRBJ2-6; a weak D match, TRBD2 (5 bases). The CDR3 length is 15 residues. CDR1 and CDR2 (germline): SEHNR, FQNEAQ (reference sequence). V gave up 7 bases and J gave up 1 base, with 11 bases separating them. The CDR3 reads CASNPSGSGANVLTF. DNA of the CDR3: TGTGCCAGCAACCCGTCGGGGTCTGGGGCCAACGTCCTGACTTTC.

This rearrangement joins TRBV7-2 to TRBJ2-2; D unclear. The CDR3 is 14 amino acids. The germline CDR1 and CDR2 sequences are SGHTA and FQGNSA. V lost 1 base and J 6 bases, leaving 9 bases between the germline ends. The chain's CDR3 is CASSLGAGAGELFF. In DNA, the CDR3 is TGTGCCAGCAGCTTAGGGGCAGGAGCCGGGGAGCTGTTTTTT.

This clonotype appeared many times. An end of the junction does not agree with germline; a read error may underlie this. The chain recombines TRBV20-1 with TRBJ1-1; D is unresolved. The CDR3 has 12 amino acids. CDR1 and CDR2 (germline): DFQATT, SNEGSKA (reference sequence). CDR3 DNA sequence: TGCAGTGCTAGTCGCAGGAACACTAAAGCTTTCTTT. Protein: CSASRRNTKAFF.

The chain is built from TRBV18 and TRBJ1-6; 7 nucleotides agree with TRBD1. With V trimmed by 5 bases and J by 9 bases, 13 bases remained unmatched. Germline V gene sequence: CDR1 KGHSH, CDR2 LQKENI. The CDR3 spans 16 residues. This CDR3 is CASSTASTGRLSPLHF. Written as DNA, the CDR3 is TGTGCCAGCTCAACGGCGTCGACAGGGCGACTTTCACCCCTCCACTTT.